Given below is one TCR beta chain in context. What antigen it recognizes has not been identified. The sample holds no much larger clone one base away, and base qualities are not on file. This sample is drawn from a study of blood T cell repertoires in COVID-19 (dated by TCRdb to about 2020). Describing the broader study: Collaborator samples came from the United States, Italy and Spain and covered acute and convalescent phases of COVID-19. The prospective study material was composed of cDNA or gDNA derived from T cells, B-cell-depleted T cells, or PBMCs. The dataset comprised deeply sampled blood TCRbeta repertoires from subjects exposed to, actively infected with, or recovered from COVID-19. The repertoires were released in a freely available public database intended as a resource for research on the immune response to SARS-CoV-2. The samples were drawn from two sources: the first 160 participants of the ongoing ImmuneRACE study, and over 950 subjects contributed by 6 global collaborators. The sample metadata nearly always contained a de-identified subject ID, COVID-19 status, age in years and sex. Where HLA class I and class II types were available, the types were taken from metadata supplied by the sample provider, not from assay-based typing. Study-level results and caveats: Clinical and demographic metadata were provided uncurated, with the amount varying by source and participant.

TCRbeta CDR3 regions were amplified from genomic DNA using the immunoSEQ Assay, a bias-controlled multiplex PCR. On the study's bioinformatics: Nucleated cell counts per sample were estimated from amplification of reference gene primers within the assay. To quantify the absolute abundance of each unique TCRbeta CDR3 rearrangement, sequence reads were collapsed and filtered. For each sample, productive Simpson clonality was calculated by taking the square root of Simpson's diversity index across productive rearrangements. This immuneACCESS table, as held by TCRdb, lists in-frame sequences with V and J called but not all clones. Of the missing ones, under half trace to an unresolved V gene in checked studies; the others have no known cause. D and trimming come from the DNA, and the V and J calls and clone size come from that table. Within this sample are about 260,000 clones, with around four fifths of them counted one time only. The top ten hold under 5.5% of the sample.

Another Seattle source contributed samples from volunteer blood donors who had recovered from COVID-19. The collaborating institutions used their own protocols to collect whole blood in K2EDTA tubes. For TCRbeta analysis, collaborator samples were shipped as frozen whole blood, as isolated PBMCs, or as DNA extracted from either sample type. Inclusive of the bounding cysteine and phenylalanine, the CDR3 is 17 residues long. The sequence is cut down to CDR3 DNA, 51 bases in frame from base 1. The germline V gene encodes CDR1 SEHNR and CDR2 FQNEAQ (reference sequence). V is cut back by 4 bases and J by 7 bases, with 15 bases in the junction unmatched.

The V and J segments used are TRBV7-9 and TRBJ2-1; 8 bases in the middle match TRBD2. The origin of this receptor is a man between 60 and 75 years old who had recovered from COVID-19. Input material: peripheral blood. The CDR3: CASSSGAESGRGNEQFF. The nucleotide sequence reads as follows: TGTGCCAGCAGCTCCGGGGCGGAGAGCGGGAGAGGGAATGAGCAGTTCTTC.